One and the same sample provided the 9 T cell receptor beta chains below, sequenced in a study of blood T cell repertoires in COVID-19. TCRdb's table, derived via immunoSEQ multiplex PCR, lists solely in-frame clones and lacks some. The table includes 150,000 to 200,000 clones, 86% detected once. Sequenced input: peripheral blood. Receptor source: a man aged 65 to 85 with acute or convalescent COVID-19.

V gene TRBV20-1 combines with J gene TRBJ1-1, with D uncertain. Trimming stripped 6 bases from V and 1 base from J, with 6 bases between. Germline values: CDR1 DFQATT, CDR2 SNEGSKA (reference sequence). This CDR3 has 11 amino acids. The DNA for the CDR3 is TGCAGTGCCCCCCAGAACACTGAAGCTTTCTTT. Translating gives CSAPQNTEAFF.

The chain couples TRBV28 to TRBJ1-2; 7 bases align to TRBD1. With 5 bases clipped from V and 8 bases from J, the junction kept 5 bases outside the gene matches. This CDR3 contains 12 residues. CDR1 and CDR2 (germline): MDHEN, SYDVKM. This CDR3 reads CASSPRGLGYTF. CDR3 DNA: TGTGCCAGCAGTCCTAGGGGGCTCGGCTACACCTTC.

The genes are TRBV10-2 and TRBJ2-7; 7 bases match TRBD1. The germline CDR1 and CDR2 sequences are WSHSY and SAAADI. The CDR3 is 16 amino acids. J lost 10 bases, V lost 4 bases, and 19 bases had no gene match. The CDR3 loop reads CASSVSRRGQRASQYF. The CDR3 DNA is TGCGCCAGCAGTGTCTCAAGAAGGGGACAGCGCGCCTCCCAGTACTTC.

For the CDR3, the DNA is TGCGCCAGCAAAGGGGGGGTTCAGGGCGGCACCGGGGAGCTGTTTTTT. This translates into CASKGGVQGGTGELFF. The chain is built from TRBV10-2 and TRBJ2-2; tentative D call: TRBD2 (7 bases). CDR1 and CDR2 (germline): WSHSY, SAAADI. The CDR3 consists of 16 residues. Trimming left V 7 bases short and J 4 bases short, with 19 bases between.

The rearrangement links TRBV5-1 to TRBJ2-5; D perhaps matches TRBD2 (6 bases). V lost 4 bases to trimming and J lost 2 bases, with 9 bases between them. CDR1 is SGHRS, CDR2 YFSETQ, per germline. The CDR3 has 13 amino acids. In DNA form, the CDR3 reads TGCGCCAGCAGCCGCGGGGTGCAAGAGACCCAGTACTTC. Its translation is CASSRGVQETQYF.

CDR3 amino acids: CASSVTSGYNEQFF. CDR3 nucleotide sequence: TGTGCCAGCAGCGTTACTAGCGGCTACAATGAGCAGTTCTTC. J is TRBJ2-1 and V is TRBV9; TRBD2 matches 8 bases. The germline CDR1 and CDR2 sequences are SGDLS and YYNGEE. With V trimmed by 2 bases and J by 3 bases, 1 base remained unmatched. The CDR3 sequence is 14 residues long.

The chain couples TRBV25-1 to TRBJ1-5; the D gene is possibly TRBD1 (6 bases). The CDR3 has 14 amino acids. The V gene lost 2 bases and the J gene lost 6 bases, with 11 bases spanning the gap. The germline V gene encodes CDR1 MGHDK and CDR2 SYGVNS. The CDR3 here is CASSERGGLQPQHF. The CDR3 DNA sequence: TGTGCCAGCAGTGAACGCGGGGGCCTTCAGCCCCAGCATTTT.

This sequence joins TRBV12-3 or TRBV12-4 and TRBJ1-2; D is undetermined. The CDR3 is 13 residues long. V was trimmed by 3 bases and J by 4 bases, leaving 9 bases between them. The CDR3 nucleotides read TGTGCCAGCAGTTTGCGAGGGAGCTATGGCTACACCTTC. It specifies CASSLRGSYGYTF.

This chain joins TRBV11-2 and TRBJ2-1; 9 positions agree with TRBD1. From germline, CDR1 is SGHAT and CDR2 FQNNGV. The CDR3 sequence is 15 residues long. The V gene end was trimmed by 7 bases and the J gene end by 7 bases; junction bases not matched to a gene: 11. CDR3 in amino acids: CASTGPDRGENEQFF. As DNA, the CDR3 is TGTGCCAGCACCGGCCCGGACAGGGGTGAAAATGAGCAGTTCTTC.